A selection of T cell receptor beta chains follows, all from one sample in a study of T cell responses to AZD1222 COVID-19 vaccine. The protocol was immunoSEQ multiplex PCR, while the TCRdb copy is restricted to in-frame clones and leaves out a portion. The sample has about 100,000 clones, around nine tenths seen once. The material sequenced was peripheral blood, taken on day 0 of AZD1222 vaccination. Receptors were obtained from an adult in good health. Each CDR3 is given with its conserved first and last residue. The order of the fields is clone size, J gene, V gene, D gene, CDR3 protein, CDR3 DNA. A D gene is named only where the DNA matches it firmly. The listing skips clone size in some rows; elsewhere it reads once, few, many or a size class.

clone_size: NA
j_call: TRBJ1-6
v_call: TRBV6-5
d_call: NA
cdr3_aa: CASSYRGMGNSPLHF
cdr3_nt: TGTGCCAGCAGTTATAGGGGAATGGGTAATTCACCCCTCCACTTT

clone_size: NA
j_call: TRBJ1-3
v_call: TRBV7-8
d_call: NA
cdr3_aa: CASSSSADGRLRSGNTIYF
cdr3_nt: TGTGCCAGCAGCTCCTCCGCGGACGGACGTCTCCGGTCTGGAAACACCATATATTTT

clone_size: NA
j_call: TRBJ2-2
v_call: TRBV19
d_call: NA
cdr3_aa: CASSIKSWTNTGELFF
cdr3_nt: TGTGCCAGTAGTATAAAGAGTTGGACTAACACCGGGGAGCTGTTTTTT

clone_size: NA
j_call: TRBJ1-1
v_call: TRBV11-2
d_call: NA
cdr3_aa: CASRDSGLTTEAFF
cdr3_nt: TGTGCCAGCAGGGACAGTGGTCTGACTACTGAAGCTTTCTTT

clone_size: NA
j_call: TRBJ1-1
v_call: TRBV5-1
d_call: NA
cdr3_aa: CASSLGQGSWTEAFF
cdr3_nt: TGCGCCAGCAGCTTAGGGCAGGGAAGTTGGACTGAAGCTTTCTTT

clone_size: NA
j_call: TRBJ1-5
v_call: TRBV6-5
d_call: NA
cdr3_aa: CATISTVFQPQHF
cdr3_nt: TGTGCCACCATTTCCACCGTATTTCAGCCCCAGCATTTT

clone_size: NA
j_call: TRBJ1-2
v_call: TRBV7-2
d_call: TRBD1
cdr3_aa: CASSPGTGRGGYTF
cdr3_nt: TGTGCCAGCAGCCCTGGGACAGGGCGAGGTGGCTACACCTTC

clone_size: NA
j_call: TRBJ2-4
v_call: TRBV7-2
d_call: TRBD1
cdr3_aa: CASSFRQGRAKNIQYF
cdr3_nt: TGTGCCAGCAGCTTTAGACAGGGGAGGGCCAAAAACATTCAGTACTTC

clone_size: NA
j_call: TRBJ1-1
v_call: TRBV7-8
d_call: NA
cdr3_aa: CASSLREQTEAFF
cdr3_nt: TGTGCCAGCAGCCTCAGGGAGCAGACTGAAGCTTTCTTT

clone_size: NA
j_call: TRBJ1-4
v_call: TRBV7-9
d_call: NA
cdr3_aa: CASSETGTGEKLFF
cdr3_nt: TGTGCCAGCAGCGAAACAGGCACAGGGGAAAAACTGTTTTTT

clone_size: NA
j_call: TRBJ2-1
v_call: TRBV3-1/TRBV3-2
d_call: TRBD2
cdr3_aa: CASGGGASGGIDNEQFF
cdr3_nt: TGTGCCAGCGGGGGAGGGGCTAGCGGGGGCATAGACAATGAGCAGTTCTTC

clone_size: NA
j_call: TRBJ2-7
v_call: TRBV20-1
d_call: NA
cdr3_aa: CSARAGIEQYF
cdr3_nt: TGCAGTGCTAGAGCGGGGATCGAGCAGTACTTC

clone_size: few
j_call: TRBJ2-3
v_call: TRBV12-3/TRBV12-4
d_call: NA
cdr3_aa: CASAPEDTQYF
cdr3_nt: TGTGCCAGTGCCCCGGAAGATACGCAGTATTTT

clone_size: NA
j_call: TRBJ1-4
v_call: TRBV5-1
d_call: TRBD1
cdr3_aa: CASSQTGVVEKLFF
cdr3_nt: TGCGCCAGCAGCCAAACAGGGGTTGTGGAAAAACTGTTTTTT

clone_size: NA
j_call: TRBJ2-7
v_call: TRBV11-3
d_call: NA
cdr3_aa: CASSLGSSYEQYF
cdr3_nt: TGTGCCAGCAGCTTGGGTAGCTCCTACGAGCAGTACTTC

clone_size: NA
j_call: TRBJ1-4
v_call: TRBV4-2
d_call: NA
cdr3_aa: CASSQNDRTFASEKLFF
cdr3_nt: TGTGCCAGCAGCCAGAACGACCGGACCTTTGCCTCTGAAAAACTGTTTTTT

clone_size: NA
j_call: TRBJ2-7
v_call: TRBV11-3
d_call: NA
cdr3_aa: CASSTNSVSEQYF
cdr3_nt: TGTGCCAGCAGCACAAACTCGGTTAGCGAGCAGTACTTC

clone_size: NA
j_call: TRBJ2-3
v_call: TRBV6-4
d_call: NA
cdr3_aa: CARPAPLPDTQYF
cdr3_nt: TGTGCCAGACCAGCGCCTTTACCAGATACGCAGTATTTT

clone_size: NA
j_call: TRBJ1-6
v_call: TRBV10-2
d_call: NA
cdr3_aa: CASSESLSDHSPLHF
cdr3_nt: TGCGCCAGCAGTGAGTCCCTATCAGACCATTCACCCCTCCACTTT

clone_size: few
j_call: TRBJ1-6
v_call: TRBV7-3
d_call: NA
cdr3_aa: CASRVSPRGEGSSYNSPLHF
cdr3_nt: TGTGCCAGCAGAGTATCCCCTCGTGGGGAGGGCAGCTCCTATAATTCACCCCTCCACTTT

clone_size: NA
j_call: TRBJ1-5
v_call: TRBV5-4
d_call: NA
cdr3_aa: CASSRDISQPQHF
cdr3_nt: TGTGCCAGCAGCAGGGATATTTCTCAGCCCCAGCATTTT

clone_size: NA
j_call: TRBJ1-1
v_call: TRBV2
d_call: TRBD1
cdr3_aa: CASSETHTLQGAANTEAFF
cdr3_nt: TGTGCCAGCAGTGAGACTCATACTCTACAGGGGGCGGCGAACACTGAAGCTTTCTTT

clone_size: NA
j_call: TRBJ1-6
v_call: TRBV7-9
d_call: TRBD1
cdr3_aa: CASSPPGTGNSPLHF
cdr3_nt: TGTGCCAGCAGCCCCCCCGGGACAGGGAATTCACCCCTCCACTTT

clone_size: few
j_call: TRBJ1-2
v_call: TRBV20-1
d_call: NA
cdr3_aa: CKAPGALGYTF
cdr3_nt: TGCAAAGCTCCCGGGGCGTTAGGCTACACCTTC

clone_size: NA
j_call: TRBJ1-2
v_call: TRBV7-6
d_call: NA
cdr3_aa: CASSAAGSADYGYTF
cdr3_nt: TGTGCCAGCAGCGCCGCGGGGTCAGCAGACTATGGCTACACCTTC